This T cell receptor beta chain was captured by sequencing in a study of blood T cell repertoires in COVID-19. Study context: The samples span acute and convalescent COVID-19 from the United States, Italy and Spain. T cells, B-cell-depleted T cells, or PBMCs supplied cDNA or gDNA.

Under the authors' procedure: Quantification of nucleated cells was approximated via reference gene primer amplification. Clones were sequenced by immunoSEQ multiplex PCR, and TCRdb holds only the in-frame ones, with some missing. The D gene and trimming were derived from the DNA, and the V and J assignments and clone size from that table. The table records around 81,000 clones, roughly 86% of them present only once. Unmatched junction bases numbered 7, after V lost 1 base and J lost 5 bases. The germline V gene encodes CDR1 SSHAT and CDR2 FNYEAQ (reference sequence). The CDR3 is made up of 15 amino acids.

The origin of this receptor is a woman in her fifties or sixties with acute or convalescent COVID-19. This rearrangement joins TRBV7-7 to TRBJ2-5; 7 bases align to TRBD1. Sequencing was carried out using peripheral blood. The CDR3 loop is CASSLEGGGWETQYF. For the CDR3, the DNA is TGTGCCAGCAGCTTAGAAGGGGGCGGCTGGGAGACCCAGTACTTC.